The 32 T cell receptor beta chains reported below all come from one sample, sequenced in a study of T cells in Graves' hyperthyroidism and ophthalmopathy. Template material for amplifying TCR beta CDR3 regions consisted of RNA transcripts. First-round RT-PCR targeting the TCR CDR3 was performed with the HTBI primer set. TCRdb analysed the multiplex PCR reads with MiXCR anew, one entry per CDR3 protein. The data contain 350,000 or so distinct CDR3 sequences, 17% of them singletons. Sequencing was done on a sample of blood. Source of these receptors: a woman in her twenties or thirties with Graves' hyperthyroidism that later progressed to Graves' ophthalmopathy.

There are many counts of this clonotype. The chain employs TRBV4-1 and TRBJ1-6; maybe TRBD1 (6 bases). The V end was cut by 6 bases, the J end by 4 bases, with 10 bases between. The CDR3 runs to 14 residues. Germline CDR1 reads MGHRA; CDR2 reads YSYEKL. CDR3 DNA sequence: TGCGCCAGCAGTCGTGGACAGTATAATTCACCCCTCCACTTT. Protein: CASSRGQYNSPLHF.

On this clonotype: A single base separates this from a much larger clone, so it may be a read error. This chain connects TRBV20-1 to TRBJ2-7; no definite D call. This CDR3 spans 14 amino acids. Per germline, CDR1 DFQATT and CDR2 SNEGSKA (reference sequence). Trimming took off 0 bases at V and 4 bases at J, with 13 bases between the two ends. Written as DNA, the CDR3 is TGCAGTGCTAGAGATTCCGAAGAGGATTACGAGCAGTACTTC. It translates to CSARDSEEDYEQYF.

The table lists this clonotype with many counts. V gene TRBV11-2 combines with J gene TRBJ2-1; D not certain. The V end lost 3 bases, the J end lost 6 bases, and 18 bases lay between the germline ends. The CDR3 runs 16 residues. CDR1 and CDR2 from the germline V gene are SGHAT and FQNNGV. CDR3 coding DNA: TGTGCCAGCAGCTTTGCCAGTGCAGATAGGGTCAATGAGCAGTTCTTC. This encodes CASSFASADRVNEQFF.

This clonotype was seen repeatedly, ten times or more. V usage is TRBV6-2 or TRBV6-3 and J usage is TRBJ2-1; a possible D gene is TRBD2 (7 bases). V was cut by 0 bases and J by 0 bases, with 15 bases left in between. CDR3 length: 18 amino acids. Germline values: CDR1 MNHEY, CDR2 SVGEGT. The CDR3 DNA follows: TGTGCCAGCAGTTACTCAAGTTGGGGGGGCAGCTCCTACAATGAGCAGTTCTTC. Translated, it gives CASSYSSWGGSSYNEQFF.

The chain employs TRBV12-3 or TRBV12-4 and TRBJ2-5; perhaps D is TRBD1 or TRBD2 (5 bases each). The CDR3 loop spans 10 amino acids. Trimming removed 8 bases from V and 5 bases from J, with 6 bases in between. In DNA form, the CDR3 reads TGTGCCAGCGGGACGGAGACCCAGTACTTC. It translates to CASGTETQYF.

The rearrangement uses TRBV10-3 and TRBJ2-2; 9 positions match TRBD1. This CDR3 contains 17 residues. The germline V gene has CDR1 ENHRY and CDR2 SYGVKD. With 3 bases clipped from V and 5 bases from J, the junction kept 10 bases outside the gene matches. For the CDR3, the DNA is TGTGCCATCAGTGACGTCCCGGGACAGGGTAGGACCGGGGAGCTGTTTTTT. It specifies CAISDVPGQGRTGELFF.

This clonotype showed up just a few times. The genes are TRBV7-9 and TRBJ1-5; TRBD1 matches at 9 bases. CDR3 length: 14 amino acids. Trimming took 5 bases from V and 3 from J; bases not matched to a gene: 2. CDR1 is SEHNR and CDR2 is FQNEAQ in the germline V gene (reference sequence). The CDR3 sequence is CASSRTGDNQPQHF. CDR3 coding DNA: TGTGCCAGCAGCAGGACAGGGGACAATCAGCCCCAGCATTTT.

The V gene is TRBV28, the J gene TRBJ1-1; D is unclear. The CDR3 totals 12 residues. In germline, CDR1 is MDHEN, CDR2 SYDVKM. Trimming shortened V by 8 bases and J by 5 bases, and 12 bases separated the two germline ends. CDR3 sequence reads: CASQLGETEAFF. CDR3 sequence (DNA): TGTGCCAGCCAGCTCGGAGAAACTGAAGCTTTCTTT.

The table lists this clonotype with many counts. The CDR3 sequence: CASSLFPGDSSPLHF. The CDR3 nucleotides are TGTGCCAGCAGTCTCTTTCCAGGGGACTCTTCACCCCTCCACTTT. The chain uses TRBV12-3 or TRBV12-4 and TRBJ1-6, with D possibly being TRBD1 (6 bases). The CDR3 runs 15 residues. V was pared by 5 bases and J by 9 bases, with 17 bases between.

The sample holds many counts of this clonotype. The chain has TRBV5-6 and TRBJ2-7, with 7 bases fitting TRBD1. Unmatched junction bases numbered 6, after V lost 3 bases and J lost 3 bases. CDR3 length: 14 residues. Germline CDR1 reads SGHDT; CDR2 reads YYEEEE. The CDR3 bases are TGTGCCAGCAGCTACCGACAGGGTGACTACGAGCAGTACTTC. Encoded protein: CASSYRQGDYEQYF.

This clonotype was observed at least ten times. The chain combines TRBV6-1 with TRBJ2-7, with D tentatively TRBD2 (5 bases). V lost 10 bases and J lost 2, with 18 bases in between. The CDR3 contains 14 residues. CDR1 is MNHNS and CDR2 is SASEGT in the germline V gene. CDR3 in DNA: TGTGCCACCAAGACGGACTCCCGGACCTACGAGCAGTACTTC. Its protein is CATKTDSRTYEQYF.

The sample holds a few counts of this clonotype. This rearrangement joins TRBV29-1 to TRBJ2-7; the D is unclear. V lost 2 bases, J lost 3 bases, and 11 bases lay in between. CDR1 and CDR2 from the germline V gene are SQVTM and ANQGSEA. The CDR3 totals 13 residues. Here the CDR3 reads CSVERPNYYEQYF. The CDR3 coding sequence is TGCAGCGTTGAACGACCTAACTACTACGAGCAGTACTTC.

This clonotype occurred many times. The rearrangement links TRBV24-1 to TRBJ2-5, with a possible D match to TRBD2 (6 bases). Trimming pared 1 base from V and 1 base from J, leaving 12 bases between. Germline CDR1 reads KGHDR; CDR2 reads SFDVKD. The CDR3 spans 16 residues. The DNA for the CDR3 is TGTGCCACCAGTGATTTTCTCGGGAGCAGCCAAGAGACCCAGTACTTC. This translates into CATSDFLGSSQETQYF.

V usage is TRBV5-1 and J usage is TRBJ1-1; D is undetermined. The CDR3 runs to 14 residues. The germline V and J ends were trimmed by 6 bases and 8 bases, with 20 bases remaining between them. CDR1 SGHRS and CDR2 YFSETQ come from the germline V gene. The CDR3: CASTDEEGQLEAFF. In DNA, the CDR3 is TGCGCCAGCACGGACGAGGAGGGCCAATTAGAAGCTTTCTTT.

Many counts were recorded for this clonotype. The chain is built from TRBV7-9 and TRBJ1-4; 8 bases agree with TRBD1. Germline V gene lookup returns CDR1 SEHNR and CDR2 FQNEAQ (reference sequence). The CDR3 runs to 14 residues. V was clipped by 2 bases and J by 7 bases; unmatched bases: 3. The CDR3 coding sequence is TGTGCCAGCAGCTTATCAGGGGGCGGTGAAAAACTGTTTTTT. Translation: CASSLSGGGEKLFF. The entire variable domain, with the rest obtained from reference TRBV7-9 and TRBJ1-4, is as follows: DTGVSQNPRHKITKRGQNVTFRCDPISEHNRLYWYRQTLGQGPEFLTYFQNEAQLEKSRLLSDRFSAERPKGSFSTLEIQRTEQGDSAMYLCASSLSGGGEKLFFGSGTQLSVL.

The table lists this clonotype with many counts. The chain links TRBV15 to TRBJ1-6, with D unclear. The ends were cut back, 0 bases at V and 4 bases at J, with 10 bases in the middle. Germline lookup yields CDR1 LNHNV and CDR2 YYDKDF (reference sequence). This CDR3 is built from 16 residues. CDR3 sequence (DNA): TGTGCCACCAGCAGAGAGCACACTGATTATAATTCACCCCTCCACTTT. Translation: CATSREHTDYNSPLHF. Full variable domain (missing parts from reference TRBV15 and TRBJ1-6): DAMVIQNPRYQVTQFGKPVTLSCSQTLNHNVMYWYQQKSSQAPKLLFHYYDKDFNNEADTPDNFQSRRPNTSFCFLDIRSPGLGDTAMYLCATSREHTDYNSPLHFGNGTRLTVT.

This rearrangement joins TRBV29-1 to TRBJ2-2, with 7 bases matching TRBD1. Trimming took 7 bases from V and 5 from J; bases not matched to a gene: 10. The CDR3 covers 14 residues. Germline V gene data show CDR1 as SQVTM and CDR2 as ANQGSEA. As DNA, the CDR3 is TGCAGCGGCAGACAGGGAAAGAAAACCGGGGAGCTGTTTTTT. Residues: CSGRQGKKTGELFF.

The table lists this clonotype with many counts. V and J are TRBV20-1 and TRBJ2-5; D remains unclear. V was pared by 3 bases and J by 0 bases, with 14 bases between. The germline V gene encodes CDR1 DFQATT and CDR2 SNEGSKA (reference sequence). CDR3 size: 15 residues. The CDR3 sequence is CSARGLGANQETQYF. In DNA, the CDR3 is TGCAGTGCTAGGGGTTTAGGTGCGAACCAAGAGACCCAGTACTTC.

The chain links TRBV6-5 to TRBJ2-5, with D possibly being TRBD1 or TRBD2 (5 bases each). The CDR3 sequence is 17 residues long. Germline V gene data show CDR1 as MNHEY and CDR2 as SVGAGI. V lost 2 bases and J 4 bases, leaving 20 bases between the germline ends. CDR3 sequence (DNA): TGTGCCAGCAGTTACACCTCCGGGGCCGCGATTCGAGAGACCCAGTACTTC. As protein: CASSYTSGAAIRETQYF.

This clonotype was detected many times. The CDR3 coding sequence is TGTGCCATCAGTGAGCTAGCGGGGTTAATCAATGAGCAGTTCTTC. This translates into CAISELAGLINEQFF. The V gene is TRBV10-3, the J gene TRBJ2-1, with TRBD2 matching over 9 bases. Germline values: CDR1 ENHRY, CDR2 SYGVKD. The CDR3 covers 15 residues. V lost 2 bases, J lost 6 bases, and 5 bases stayed unmatched.

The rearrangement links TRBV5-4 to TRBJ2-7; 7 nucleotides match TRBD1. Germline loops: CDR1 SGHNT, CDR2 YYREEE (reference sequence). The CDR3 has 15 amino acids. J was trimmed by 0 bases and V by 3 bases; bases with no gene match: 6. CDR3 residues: CASSWATGSSYEQYF. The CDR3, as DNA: TGTGCCAGCAGCTGGGCGACAGGGTCCTCCTACGAGCAGTACTTC.

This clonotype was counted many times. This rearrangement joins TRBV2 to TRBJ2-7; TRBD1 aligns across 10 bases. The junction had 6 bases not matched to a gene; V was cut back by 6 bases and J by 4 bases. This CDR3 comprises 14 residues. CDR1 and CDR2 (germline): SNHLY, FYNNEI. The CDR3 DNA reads TGTGCCAGCAGACGACAGGGGGCGGTGTACGAGCAGTACTTC. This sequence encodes CASRRQGAVYEQYF.

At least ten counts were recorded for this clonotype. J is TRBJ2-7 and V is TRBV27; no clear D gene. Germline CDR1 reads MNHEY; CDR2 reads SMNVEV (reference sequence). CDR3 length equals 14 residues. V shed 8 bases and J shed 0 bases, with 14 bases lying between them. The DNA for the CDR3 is TGTGCCAGCCGAACTTTCTTATCCTCCTACGAGCAGTACTTC. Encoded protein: CASRTFLSSYEQYF.

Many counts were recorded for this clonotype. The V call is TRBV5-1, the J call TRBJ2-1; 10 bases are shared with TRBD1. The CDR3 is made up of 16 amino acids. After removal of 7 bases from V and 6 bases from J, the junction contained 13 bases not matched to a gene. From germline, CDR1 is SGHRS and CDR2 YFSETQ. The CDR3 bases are TGCGCCAGCTCCACGGGGGGACAGGGGAGGATCAATGAGCAGTTCTTC. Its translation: CASSTGGQGRINEQFF.

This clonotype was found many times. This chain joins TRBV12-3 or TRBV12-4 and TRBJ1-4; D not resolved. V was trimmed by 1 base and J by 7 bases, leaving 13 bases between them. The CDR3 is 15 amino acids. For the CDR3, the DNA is TGTGCCAGCAGTTTAGAGGCCGGGTTCAGTGAAAAACTGTTTTTT. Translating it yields CASSLEAGFSEKLFF.

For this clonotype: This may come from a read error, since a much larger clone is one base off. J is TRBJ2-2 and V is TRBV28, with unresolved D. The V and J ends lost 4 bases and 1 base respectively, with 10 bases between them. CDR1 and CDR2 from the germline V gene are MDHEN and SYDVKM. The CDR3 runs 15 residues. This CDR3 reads CASSYHPGNTGELFF. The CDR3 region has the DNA TGTGCCAGCAGTTACCACCCGGGGAACACCGGGGAGCTGTTTTTT.

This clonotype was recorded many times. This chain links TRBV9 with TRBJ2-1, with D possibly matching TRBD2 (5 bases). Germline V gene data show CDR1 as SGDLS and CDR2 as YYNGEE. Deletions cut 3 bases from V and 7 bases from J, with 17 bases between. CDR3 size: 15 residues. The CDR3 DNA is TGTGCCAGCAGCGGTAGCGAATCGAGCCCAAATGAGCAGTTCTTC. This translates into CASSGSESSPNEQFF.

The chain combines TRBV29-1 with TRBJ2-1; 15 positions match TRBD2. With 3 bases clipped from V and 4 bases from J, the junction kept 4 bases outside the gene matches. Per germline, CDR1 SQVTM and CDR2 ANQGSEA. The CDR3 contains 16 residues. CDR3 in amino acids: CSVEGLAGGHYNEQFF. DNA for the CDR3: TGCAGCGTTGAGGGACTAGCGGGAGGTCATTACAATGAGCAGTTCTTC.

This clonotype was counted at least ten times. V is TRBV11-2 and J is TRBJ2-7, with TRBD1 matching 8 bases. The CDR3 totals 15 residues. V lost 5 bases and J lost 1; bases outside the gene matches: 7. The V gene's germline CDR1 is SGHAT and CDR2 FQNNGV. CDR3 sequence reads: CASSTGQGISYEQYF. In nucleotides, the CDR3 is TGTGCCAGCAGCACCGGACAGGGTATTTCCTACGAGCAGTACTTC.

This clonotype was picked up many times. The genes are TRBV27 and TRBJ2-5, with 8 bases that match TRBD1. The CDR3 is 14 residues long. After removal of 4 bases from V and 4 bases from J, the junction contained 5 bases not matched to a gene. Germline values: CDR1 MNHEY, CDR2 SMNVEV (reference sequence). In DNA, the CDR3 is TGTGCCAGCAGTTCCAGGGGGACAGGAGAGACCCAGTACTTC. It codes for CASSSRGTGETQYF.

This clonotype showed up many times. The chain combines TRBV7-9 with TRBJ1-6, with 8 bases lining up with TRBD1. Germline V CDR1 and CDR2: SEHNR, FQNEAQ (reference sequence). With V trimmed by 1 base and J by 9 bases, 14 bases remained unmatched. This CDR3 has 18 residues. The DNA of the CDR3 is TGTGCCAGCAGCTTAGACCCGCTGACAGGGGTCGCAGGTTCACCCCTCCACTTT. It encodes CASSLDPLTGVAGSPLHF.

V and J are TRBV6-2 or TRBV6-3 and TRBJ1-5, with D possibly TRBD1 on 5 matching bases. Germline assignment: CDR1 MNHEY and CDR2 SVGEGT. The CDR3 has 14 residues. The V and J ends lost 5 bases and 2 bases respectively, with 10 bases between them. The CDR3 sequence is CASSAVTGNQPQHF. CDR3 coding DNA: TGTGCCAGCAGTGCCGTGACAGGCAATCAGCCCCAGCATTTT.